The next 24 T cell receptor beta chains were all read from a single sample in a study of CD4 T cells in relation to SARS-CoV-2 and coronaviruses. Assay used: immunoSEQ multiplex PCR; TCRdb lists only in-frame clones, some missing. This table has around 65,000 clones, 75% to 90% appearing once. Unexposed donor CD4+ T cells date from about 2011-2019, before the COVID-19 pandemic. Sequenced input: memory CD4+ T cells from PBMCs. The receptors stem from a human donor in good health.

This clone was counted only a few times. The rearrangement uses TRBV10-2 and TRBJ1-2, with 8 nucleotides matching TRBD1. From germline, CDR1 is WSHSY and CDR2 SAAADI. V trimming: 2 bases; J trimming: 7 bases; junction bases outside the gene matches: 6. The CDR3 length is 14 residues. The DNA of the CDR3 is TGCGCCAGCAGTGAGGGACAGGGTATGAGTGGCTACACCTTC. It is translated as CASSEGQGMSGYTF.

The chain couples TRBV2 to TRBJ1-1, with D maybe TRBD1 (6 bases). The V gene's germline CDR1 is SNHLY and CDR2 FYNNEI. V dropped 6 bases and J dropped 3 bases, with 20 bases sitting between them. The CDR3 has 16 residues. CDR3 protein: CASRDVRGGQDTEAFF. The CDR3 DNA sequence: TGTGCCAGCAGGGACGTCCGGGGGGGCCAGGACACTGAAGCTTTCTTT. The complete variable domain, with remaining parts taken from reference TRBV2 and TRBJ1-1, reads EPEVTQTPSHQVTQMGQEVILRCVPISNHLYFYWYRQILGQKVEFLVSFYNNEISEKSEIFDDQFSVERPDGSNFTLKIRSTKLEDSAMYFCASRDVRGGQDTEAFFGQGTRLTVV.

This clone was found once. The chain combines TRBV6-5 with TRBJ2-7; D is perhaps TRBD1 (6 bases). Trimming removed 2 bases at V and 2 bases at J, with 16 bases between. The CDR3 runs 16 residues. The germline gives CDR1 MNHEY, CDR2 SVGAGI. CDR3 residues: CASSYEIGTPTYEQYF. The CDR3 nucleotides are TGTGCCAGCAGTTACGAAATAGGGACACCTACCTACGAGCAGTACTTC.

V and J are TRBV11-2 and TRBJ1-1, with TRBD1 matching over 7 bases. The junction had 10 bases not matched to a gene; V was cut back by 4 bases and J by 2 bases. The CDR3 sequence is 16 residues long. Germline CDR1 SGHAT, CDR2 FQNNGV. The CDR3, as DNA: TGTGCCAGCAGCTCCCTGTTACAGGGGATTAACACTGAAGCTTTCTTT. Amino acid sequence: CASSSLLQGINTEAFF.

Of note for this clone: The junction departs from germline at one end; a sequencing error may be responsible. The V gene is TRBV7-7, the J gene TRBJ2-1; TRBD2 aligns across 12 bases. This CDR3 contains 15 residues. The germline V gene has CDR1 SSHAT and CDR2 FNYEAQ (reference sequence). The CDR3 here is CASSPTSGSRNEQFF. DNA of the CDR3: TGTGCTAGCAGTCCGACTAGCGGGAGTCGCAATGAGCAGTTCTTC. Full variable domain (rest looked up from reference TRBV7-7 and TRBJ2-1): GAGVSQSPRYKVTKRGQDVTLRCDPISSHATLYWYQQALGQGPEFLTYFNYEAQPDKSGLPSDRFSAERPEGSISTLTIQRTEQRDSAMYRCASSPTSGSRNEQFFGPGTRLTVL.

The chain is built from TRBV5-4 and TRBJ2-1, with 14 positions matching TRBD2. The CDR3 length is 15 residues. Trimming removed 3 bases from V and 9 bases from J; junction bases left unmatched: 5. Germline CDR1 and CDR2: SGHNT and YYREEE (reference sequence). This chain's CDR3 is CASSSGLAGGSEQFF. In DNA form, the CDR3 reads TGTGCCAGCAGCTCAGGACTAGCGGGGGGTTCTGAGCAGTTCTTC.

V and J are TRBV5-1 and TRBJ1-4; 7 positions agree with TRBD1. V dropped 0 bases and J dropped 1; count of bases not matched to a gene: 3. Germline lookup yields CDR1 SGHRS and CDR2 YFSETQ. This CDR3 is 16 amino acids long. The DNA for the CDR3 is TGCGCCAGCAGCTTGGGGCGACAGGGAACTAATGAAAAACTGTTTTTT. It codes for CASSLGRQGTNEKLFF.

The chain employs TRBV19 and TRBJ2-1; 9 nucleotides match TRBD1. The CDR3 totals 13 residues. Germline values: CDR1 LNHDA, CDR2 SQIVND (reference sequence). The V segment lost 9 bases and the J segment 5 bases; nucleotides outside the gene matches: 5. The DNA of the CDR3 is TGTGCCAGCGAGGGACAGGGTGACAATGAGCAGTTCTTC. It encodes CASEGQGDNEQFF.

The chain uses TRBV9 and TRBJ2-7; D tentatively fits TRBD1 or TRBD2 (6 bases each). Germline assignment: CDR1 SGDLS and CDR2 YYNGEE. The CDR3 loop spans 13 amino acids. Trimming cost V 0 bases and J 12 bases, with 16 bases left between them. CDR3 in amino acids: CASSVESGAPRYF. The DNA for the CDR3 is TGTGCCAGCAGCGTAGAATCGGGGGCGCCAAGGTACTTC. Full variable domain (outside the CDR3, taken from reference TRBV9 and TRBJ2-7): DSGVTQTPKHLITATGQRVTLRCSPRSGDLSVYWYQQSLDQGLQFLIQYYNGEERAKGNILERFSAQQFPDLHSELNLSSLELGDSALYFCASSVESGAPRYFGPGTRLTVT.

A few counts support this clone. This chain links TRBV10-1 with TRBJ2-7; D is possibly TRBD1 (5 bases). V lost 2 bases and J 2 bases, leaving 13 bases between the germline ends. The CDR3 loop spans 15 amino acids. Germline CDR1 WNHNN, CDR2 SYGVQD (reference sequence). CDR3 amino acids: CASSEAGFYPYEQYF. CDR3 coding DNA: TGCGCCAGCAGTGAGGCAGGGTTCTACCCCTACGAGCAGTACTTC.

CDR3 loop: CASTPYGQDGYTF. The CDR3 DNA is TGTGCCAGCACCCCGTACGGACAGGATGGCTACACCTTC. This sequence joins TRBV6-5 and TRBJ1-2; TRBD1 agrees at 7 bases. V lost 7 bases to trimming and J lost 6 bases; unmatched junction nucleotides: 8. This CDR3 has 13 amino acids. Germline loops: CDR1 MNHEY, CDR2 SVGAGI.

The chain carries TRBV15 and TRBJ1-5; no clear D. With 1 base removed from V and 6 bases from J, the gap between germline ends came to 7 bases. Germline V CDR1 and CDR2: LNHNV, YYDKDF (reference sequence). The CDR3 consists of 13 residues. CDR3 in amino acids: CATSRAGTQPQHF. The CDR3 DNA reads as TGTGCCACCAGCAGAGCAGGCACTCAGCCCCAGCATTTT. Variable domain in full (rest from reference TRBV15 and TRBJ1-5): DAMVIQNPRYQVTQFGKPVTLSCSQTLNHNVMYWYQQKSSQAPKLLFHYYDKDFNNEADTPDNFQSRRPNTSFCFLDIRSPGLGDTAMYLCATSRAGTQPQHFGDGTRLSIL.

CDR3 sequence: CASSFQYGGLLGNTIYF. The CDR3 DNA is TGTGCCAGCAGCTTTCAGTACGGGGGGCTGTTAGGAAACACCATATATTTT. J is TRBJ1-3 and V is TRBV7-2; a weak D match, TRBD1 (6 bases). Looked up from germline, CDR1 is SGHTA and CDR2 is FQGNSA. V lost 3 bases and J lost 4, with 19 bases in between. The CDR3 covers 17 residues.

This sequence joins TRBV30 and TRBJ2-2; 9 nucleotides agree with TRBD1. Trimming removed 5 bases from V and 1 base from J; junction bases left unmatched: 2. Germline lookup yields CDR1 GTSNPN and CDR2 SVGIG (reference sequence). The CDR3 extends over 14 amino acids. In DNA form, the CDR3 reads TGTGCCTGGGAGGGACAGGGGAACACCGGGGAGCTGTTTTTT. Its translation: CAWEGQGNTGELFF.

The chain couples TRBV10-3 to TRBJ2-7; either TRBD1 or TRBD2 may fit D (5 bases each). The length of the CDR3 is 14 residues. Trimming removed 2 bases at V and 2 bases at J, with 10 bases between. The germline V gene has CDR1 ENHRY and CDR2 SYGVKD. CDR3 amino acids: CAISEMGVPYEQYF. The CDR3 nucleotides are TGTGCCATCAGTGAGATGGGGGTCCCCTACGAGCAGTACTTC.

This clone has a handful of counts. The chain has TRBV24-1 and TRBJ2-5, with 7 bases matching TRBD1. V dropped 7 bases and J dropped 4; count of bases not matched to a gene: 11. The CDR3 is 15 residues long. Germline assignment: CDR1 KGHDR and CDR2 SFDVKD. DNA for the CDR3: TGTGCCACCAGCCAGGTTGCAGGGGGTTTAGAGACCCAGTACTTC. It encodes CATSQVAGGLETQYF.

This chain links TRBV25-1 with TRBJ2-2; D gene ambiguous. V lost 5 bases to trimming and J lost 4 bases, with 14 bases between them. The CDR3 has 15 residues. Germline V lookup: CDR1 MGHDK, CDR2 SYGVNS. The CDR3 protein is CASSLLGGGTGELFF. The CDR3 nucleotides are TGTGCCAGCAGTTTACTCGGCGGTGGCACCGGGGAGCTGTTTTTT.

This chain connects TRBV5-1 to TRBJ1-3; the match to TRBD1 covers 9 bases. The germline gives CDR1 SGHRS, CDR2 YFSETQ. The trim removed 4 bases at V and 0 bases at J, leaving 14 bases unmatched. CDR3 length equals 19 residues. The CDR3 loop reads CASSPGQGTGPLSGNTIYF. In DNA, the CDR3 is TGCGCCAGCAGCCCGGGACAGGGAACGGGGCCCCTCTCTGGAAACACCATATATTTT.

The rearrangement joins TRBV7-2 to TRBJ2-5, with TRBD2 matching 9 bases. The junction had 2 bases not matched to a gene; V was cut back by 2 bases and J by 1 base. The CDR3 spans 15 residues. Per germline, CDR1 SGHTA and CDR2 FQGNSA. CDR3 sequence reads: CASSLSSGGQETQYF. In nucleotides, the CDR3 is TGTGCCAGCAGCTTAAGTAGCGGGGGCCAAGAGACCCAGTACTTC.

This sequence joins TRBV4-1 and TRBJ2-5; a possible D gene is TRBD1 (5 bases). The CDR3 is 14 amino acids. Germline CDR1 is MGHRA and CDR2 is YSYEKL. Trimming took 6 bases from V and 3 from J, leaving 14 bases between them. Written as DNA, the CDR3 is TGCGCCAGCAGTCAGGGAAACAGCGAAGAGACCCAGTACTTC. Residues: CASSQGNSEETQYF.

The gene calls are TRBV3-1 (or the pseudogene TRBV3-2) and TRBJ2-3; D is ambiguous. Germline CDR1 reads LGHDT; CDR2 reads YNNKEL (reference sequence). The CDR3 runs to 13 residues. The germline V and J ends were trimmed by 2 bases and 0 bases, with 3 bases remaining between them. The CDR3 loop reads CASSQISTDTQYF. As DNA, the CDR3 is TGTGCCAGCAGCCAAATAAGCACAGATACGCAGTATTTT.

The CDR3 spells CAIAGGALYQPQHF. The CDR3, as DNA: TGTGCCATCGCGGGGGGGGCACTTTATCAGCCCCAGCATTTT. The rearrangement joins TRBV28 to TRBJ1-5; a weak D match, TRBD1 (6 bases). This CDR3 contains 14 residues. Germline CDR1 reads MDHEN; CDR2 reads SYDVKM. The V and J ends lost 10 bases and 5 bases respectively, with 18 bases between them. The full variable domain, rest sourced from reference TRBV28 and TRBJ1-5, is DVKVTQSSRYLVKRTGEKVFLECVQDMDHENMFWYRQDPGLGLRLIYFSYDVKMKEKGDIPEGYSVSREKKERFSLILESASTNQTSMYLCAIAGGALYQPQHFGDGTRLSIL.

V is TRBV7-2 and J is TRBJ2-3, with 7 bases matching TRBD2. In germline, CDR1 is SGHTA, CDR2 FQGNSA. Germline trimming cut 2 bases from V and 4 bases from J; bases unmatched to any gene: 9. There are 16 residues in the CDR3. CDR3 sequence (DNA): TGTGCCAGCAGCTTATGGCGCGGGAGAGAGTCAGATACGCAGTATTTT. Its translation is CASSLWRGRESDTQYF.

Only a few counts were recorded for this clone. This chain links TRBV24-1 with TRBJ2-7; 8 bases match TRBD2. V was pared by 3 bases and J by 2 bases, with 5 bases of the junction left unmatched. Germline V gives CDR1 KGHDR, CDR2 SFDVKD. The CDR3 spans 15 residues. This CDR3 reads CATSDPGTRPYEQYF. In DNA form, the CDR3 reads TGTGCCACCAGTGATCCCGGGACTAGGCCCTACGAGCAGTACTTC.